This T cell receptor beta chain was identified during a study of blood T cell repertoires in COVID-19. The CDR3 covers 13 residues. The ends lost 6 bases at V and 7 bases at J; junction bases unmatched: 4. This clone was seen a handful of times. Only in-frame clones appear in the TCRdb table, and some are missing; sequencing was by immunoSEQ multiplex PCR. Here the sample spans 90,000 to 130,000 clones, 82% being singletons. The sequencing input was peripheral blood. The chain couples TRBV12-3 or TRBV12-4 to TRBJ1-5; 9 bases are shared with TRBD1. This receptor was identified in a man between 65 and 85 years old with acute or convalescent COVID-19. The CDR3 nucleotides read TGTGCCAGCAGAAACAGGGGGCCCCAGCCCCAGCATTTT. This translates into CASRNRGPQPQHF.